Below, one T cell receptor beta chain is given with its context. As yet, its antigen is unknown. The CDR3 is 16 amino acids. The ends were cut back, 1 base at V and 0 bases at J, with 11 bases in the middle. Germline V gene lookup returns CDR1 SGHDT and CDR2 YYEEEE. The data belong to a study of T cell responses to AZD1222 COVID-19 vaccine. Overall study results and limits: Of the AZD1222 recipients, only 5 to 7 were seropositive at baseline. Scientists sampled the repertoires only once the peak T cell response had passed.

The repertoire was sequenced with immunoSEQ multiplex PCR; TCRdb's copy has only in-frame clones and lacks some. The table shows 90,000 to 140,000 clones, with around nine tenths occurring only once. The V and J genes are TRBV5-6 and TRBJ1-3; D not resolved. The source was peripheral blood, collected on day 0 of AZD1222 vaccination. This sequence was found in an adult in good health. The DNA of the CDR3 is TGTGCCAGCAGCTTGCGGGCTGGAGCCTCTGGAAACACCATATATTTT. This codes for CASSLRAGASGNTIYF.